This TCR beta chain was documented in a study of cytotoxic CD8 clonotypes in ibrutinib-treated CLL. Across the whole study: Investigators reported 24 partial and 2 complete responses; after median around 68 months, roughly 14 patients remained remitted and approximately twelve progressed. Response samples were obtained once patients had received a median 12 months of treatment, range 6 to 36. Study-wide points: Collection times varied between progressing and sustained-remission patients. Public clonotypes proved infrequent, and on treatment they shrank or remained steady.

V shed 8 bases and J 6 bases; nucleotides not matched to a gene: 6. Germline CDR1 reads MNHNS; CDR2 reads SASEGT. CDR3 length equals 12 residues. Note on this clone: Its specificity is not known.

The method was immunoSEQ multiplex PCR; TCRdb's version includes in-frame clones alone and lacks a portion of them. The sample yields tens of thousands of clones, 75% to 90% seen once. The chain combines TRBV6-1 with TRBJ1-1; TRBD1 aligns across 7 bases. The clonotype originates from a human donor with chronic lymphocytic leukemia. This sample comprised PBMCs, obtained after 24 months of ibrutinib treatment. CDR3 DNA: TGTGCCAGCCGAACAGGGGCCGCTGAAGCTTTCTTT. This codes for CASRTGAAEAFF.